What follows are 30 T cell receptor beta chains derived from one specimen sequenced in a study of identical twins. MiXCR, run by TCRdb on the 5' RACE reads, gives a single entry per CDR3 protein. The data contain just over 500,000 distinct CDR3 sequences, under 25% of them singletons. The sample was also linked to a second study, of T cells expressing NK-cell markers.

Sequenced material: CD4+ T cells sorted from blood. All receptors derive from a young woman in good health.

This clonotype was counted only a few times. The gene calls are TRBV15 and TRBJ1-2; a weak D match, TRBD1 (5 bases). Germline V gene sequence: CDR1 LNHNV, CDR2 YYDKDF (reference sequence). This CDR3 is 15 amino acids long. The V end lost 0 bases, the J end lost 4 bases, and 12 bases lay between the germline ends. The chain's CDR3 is CATSRDVGLLYGYTF. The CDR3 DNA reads TGTGCCACCAGCAGAGATGTGGGACTCCTCTATGGCTACACCTTC.

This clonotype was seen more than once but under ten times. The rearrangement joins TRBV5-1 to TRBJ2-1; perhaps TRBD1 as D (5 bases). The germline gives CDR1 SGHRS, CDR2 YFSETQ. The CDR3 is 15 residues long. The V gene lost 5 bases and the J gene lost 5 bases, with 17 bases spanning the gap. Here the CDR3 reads CASSPRQGYNNEQFF. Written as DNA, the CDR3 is TGCGCCAGCAGTCCTAGGCAGGGTTATAACAATGAGCAGTTCTTC.

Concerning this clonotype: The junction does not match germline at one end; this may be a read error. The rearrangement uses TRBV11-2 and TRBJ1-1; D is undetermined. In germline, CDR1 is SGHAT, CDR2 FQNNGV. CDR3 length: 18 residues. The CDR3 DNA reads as TGTGCCAGCAGCTTTCCGAATCCACCGGCGTTGTTAAACATTGAAGCTTTCTTT. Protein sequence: CASSFPNPPALLNIEAFF.

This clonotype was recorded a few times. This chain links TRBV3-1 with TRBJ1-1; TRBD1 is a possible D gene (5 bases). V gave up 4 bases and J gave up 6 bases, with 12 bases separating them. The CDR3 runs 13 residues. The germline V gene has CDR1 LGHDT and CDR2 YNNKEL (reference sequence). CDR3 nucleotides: TGTGCCAGCAGCCTTCTGAGGGACGCTGAAGCTTTCTTT. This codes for CASSLLRDAEAFF.

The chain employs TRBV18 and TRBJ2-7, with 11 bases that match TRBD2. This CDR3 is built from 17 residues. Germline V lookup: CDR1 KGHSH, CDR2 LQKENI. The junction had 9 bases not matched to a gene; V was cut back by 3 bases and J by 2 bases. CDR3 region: CASSPFFLAGGAYEQYF. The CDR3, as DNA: TGTGCCAGCTCACCTTTTTTCCTAGCGGGGGGAGCCTACGAGCAGTACTTC.

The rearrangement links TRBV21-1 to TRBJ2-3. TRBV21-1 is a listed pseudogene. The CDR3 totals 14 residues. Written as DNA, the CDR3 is TGTGCCAGCAAGCAAACCTGGGGCACAGATACGCAGTATTTT. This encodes CASKQTWGTDTQYF.

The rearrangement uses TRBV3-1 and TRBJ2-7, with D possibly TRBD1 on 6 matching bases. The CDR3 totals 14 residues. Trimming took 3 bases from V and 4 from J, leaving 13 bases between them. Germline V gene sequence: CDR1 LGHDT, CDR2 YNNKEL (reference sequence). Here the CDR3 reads CASSQGLGAYEQYF. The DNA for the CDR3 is TGTGCCAGCAGCCAGGGCTTGGGGGCATACGAGCAGTACTTC.

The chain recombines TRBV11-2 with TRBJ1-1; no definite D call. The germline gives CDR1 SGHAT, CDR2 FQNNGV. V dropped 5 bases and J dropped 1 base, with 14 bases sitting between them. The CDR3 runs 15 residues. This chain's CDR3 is CASSPPAGKNTEAFF. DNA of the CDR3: TGTGCCAGCAGCCCACCTGCGGGGAAGAACACTGAAGCTTTCTTT.

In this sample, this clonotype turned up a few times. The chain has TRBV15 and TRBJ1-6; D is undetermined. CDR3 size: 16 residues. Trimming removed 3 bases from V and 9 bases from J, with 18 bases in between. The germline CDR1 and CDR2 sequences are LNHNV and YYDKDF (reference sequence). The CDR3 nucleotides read TGTGCCACCAGCAGGGAGCCTGGTAGGGCTGGTTCACCCCTCCACTTT. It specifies CATSREPGRAGSPLHF.

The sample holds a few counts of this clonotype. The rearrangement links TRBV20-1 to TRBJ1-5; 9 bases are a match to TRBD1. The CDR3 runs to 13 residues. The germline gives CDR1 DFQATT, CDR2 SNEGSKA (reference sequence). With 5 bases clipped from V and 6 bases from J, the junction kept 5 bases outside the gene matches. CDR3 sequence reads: CSAGGQGGQPQHF. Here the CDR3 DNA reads TGCAGTGCTGGGGGACAGGGAGGTCAGCCCCAGCATTTT.

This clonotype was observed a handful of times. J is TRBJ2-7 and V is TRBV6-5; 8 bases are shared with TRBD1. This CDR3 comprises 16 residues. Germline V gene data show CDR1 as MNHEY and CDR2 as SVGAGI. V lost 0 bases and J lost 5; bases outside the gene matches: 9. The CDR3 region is CASSYSFPTGAHEQYF. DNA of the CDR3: TGTGCCAGCAGTTACTCTTTCCCGACAGGGGCCCACGAGCAGTACTTC.

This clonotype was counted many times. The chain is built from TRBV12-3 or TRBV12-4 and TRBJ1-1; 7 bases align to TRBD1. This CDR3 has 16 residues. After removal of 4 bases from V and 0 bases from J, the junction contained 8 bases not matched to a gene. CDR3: CASSSPPGQMNTEAFF. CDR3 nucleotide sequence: TGTGCCAGCAGTTCACCGCCGGGACAGATGAACACTGAAGCTTTCTTT.

DNA of the CDR3: TGCAGTGCTAGACCCTCCGGAGGAGATACGCAGTATTTT. Protein: CSARPSGGDTQYF. This rearrangement joins TRBV20-1 to TRBJ2-3; weak D call: TRBD2 (5 bases). The germline V gene encodes CDR1 DFQATT and CDR2 SNEGSKA (reference sequence). Trimming left V 2 bases short and J 5 bases short, with 11 bases between. The CDR3 extends over 13 amino acids.

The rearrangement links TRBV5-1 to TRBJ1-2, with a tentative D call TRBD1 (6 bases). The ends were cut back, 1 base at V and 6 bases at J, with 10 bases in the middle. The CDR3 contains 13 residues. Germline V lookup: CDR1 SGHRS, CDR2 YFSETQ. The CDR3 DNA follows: TGCGCCAGCAGCTTGAGGGCAGGGGATGGCTACACCTTC. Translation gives CASSLRAGDGYTF.

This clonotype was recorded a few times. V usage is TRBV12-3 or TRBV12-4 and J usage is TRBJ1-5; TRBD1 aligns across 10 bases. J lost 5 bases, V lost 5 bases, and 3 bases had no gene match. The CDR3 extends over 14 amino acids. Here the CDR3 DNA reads TGTGCCAGCAGTGTAGGGACAGGGGATCAGCCCCAGCATTTT. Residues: CASSVGTGDQPQHF.

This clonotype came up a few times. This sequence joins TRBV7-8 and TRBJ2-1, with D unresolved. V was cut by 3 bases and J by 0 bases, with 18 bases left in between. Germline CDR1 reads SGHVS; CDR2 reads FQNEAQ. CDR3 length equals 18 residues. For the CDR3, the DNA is TGTGCCAGCAGCTTGCTCCGGTCAAGGCGGAGCTCCTACAATGAGCAGTTCTTC. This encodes CASSLLRSRRSSYNEQFF.

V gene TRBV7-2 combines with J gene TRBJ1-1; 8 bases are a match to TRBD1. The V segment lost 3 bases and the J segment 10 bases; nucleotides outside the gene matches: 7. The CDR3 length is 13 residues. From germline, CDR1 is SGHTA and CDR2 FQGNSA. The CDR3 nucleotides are TGTGCCAGCAGCTTGGGGGGGACAGGAGGAGCTTTCTTT. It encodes CASSLGGTGGAFF.

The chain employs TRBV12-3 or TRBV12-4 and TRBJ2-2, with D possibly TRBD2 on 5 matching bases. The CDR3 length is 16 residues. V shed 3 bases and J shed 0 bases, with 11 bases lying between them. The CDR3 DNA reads TGTGCCAGCAGTTTTGGGGAGATGACGAACACCGGGGAGCTGTTTTTT. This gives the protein CASSFGEMTNTGELFF.

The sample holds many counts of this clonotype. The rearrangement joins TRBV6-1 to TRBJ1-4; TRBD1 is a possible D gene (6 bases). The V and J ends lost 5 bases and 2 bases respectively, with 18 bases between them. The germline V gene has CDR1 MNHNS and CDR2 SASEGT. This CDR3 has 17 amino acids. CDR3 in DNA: TGTGCCAGCAGTACCACAGGGCTTGGGGCGACTAATGAAAAACTGTTTTTT. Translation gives CASSTTGLGATNEKLFF.

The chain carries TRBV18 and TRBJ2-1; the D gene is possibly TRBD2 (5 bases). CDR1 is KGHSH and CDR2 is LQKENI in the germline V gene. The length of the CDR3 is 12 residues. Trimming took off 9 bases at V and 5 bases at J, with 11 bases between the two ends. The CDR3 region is CASQRPDNEQFF. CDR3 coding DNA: TGTGCCAGTCAGCGGCCCGACAATGAGCAGTTCTTC.

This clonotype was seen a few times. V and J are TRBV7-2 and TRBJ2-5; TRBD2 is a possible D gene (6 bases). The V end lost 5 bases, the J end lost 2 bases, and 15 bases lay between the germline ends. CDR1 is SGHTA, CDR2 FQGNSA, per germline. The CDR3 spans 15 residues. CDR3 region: CASSLRGGNQETQYF. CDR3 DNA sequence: TGTGCCAGCAGCCTAAGGGGCGGGAATCAAGAGACCCAGTACTTC.

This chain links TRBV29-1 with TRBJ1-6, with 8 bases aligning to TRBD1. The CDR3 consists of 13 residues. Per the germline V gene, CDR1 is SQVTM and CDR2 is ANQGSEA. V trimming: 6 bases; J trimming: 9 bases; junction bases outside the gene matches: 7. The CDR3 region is CSVLTGVGSPLHF. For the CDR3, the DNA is TGCAGCGTCCTGACAGGGGTCGGTTCACCCCTCCACTTT.

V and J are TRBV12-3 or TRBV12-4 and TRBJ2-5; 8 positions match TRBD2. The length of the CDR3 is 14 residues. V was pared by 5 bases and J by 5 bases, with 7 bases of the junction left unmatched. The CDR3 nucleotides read TGTGCCAGCAGTCCCGGGGGGGATCGGGAGACCCAGTACTTC. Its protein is CASSPGGDRETQYF.

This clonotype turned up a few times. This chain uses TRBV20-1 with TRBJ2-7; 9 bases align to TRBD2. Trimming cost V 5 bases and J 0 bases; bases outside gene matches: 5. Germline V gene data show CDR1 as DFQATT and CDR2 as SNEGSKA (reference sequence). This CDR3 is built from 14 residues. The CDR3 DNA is TGCAGTGCTGGGGCTAGCGGGGTCTCCTACGAGCAGTACTTC. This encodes CSAGASGVSYEQYF.

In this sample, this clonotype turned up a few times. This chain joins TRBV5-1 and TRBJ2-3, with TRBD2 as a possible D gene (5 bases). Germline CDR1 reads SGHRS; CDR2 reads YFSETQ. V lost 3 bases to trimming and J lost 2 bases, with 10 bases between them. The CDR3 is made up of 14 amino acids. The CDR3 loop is CASSSGKNTDTQYF. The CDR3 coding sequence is TGCGCCAGCAGCTCCGGGAAAAACACAGATACGCAGTATTTT.

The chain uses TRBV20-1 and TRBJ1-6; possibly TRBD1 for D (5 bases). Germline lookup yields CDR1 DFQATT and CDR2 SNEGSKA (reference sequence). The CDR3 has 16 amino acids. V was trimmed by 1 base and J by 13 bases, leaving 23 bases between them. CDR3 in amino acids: CSARVAQGTPLGPLHF. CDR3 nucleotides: TGCAGTGCTAGAGTGGCCCAGGGAACCCCCCTTGGCCCCCTCCACTTT.

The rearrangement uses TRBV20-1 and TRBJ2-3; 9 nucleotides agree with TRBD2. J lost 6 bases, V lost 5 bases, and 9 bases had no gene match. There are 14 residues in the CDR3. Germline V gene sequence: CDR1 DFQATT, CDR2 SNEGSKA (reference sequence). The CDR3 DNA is TGCAGTGCTCCTATTGCGGGAGGGCCTGATACGCAGTATTTT. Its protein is CSAPIAGGPDTQYF.

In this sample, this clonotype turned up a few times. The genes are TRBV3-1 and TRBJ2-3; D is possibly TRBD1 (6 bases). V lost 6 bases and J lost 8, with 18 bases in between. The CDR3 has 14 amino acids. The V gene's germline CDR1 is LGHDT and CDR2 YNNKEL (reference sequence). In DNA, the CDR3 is TGTGCCAGCAGTCGGGACAACGTCGTCGTTACGCAGTATTTT. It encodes CASSRDNVVVTQYF.

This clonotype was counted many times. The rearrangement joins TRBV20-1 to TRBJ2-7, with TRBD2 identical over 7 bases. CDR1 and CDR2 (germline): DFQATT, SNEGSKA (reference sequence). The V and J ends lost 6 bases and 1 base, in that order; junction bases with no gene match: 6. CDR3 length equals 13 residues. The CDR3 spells CSALSGPSYEQYF. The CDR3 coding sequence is TGCAGTGCCCTTAGCGGGCCATCCTACGAGCAGTACTTC.

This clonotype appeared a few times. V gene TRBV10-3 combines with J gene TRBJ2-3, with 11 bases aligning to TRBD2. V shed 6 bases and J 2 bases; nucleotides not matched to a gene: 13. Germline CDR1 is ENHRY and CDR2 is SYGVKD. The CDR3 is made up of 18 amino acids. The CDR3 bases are TGTGCCATCAGCGAGAGGCTAGCGGGGGGCGGTGACACAGATACGCAGTATTTT. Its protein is CAISERLAGGGDTDTQYF.